This entry lists 32 T cell receptor beta chains sequenced from one sample in a study of T cells in Graves' hyperthyroidism and ophthalmopathy. Researchers took RNA transcripts and amplified the TCR beta CDR3 regions from them. In the first-round RT-PCR of the TCR CDR3, the HTBI primer set was used. One entry per CDR3 protein, called by TCRdb with MiXCR from the multiplex PCR reads. The sample comprises approximately 510,000 distinct CDR3 sequences, approximately 49% of which are singletons, and about two fifths rests with the top ten. Sequenced input: peripheral blood or thyroid tissue (not recorded which). These receptors originate from an adult woman with Graves' disease, either hyperthyroidism or ophthalmopathy (not recorded which).

V is TRBV7-9 and J is TRBJ2-2, with D tentatively TRBD1 (6 bases). This CDR3 is 15 amino acids long. Trimming stripped 6 bases from V and 4 bases from J, with 15 bases between. Looked up from germline, CDR1 is SEHNR and CDR2 is FQNEAQ (reference sequence). The CDR3 nucleotides read TGTGCCAGCAGGGGGGCCAACGGGCCCACCGGGGAGCTGTTTTTT. It yields the protein CASRGANGPTGELFF. The entire variable domain, with the rest obtained from reference TRBV7-9 and TRBJ2-2, is as follows: DTGVSQNPRHKITKRGQNVTFRCDPISEHNRLYWYRQTLGQGPEFLTYFQNEAQLEKSRLLSDRFSAERPKGSFSTLEIQRTEQGDSAMYLCASRGANGPTGELFFGEGSRLTVL.

The J gene is TRBJ2-7, the V gene TRBV11-2; TRBD2 might be the D (5 bases). The germline V gene encodes CDR1 SGHAT and CDR2 FQNNGV. The CDR3 length is 14 residues. The V end was cut by 1 base, the J end by 3 bases, with 10 bases between. CDR3: CASSLVTGNYEQYF. CDR3 DNA sequence: TGTGCCAGCAGCTTAGTCACCGGGAACTACGAGCAGTACTTC. Together with reference TRBV11-2 and TRBJ2-7, the CDR3 gives the full variable domain: EAGVAQSPRYKIIEKRQSVAFWCNPISGHATLYWYQQILGQGPKLLIQFQNNGVVDDSQLPKDRFSAERLKGVDSTLKIQPAKLEDSAVYLCASSLVTGNYEQYFGPGTRLTVT.

V usage is TRBV6-5 and J usage is TRBJ1-2; 10 positions agree with TRBD1. V was pared by 5 bases and J by 3 bases, with 12 bases of the junction left unmatched. This CDR3 is built from 17 residues. Looked up from germline, CDR1 is MNHEY and CDR2 is SVGAGI. The CDR3 here is CASSPESMTGGDYGYTF. The CDR3 region has the DNA TGTGCCAGCAGTCCCGAGTCAATGACAGGGGGCGACTATGGCTACACCTTC.

The V and J genes are TRBV7-6 and TRBJ2-7; TRBD2 aligns across 10 bases. The CDR3 has 16 amino acids. The junction had 5 bases not matched to a gene; V was cut back by 1 base and J by 2 bases. The germline CDR1 and CDR2 sequences are SGHVS and FNYEAQ. CDR3 amino acids: CASSLGPSGSPYEQYF. CDR3 bases: TGTGCCAGCAGCTTAGGTCCTAGCGGGAGCCCCTACGAGCAGTACTTC.

At least ten counts were recorded for this clonotype. The rearrangement joins TRBV7-8 to TRBJ2-2; no reliable D call. V was trimmed by 6 bases and J by 4 bases, leaving 6 bases between them. The CDR3 runs to 12 residues. Germline-derived CDR1 and CDR2 are SGHVS and FQNEAQ. This CDR3 reads CASRVRTGELFF. The DNA of the CDR3 is TGTGCCAGCAGAGTGCGCACCGGGGAGCTGTTTTTT.

This clonotype was recorded a few times. CDR3 in DNA: TGTGCCAGCAGCCACCGGGACAGGTGGGGTGACAGGGTTGAAGCTTTCTTT. Its translation is CASSHRDRWGDRVEAFF. This sequence joins TRBV7-9 and TRBJ1-1, with TRBD1 matching 8 bases. CDR1 is SEHNR, CDR2 FQNEAQ, per germline (reference sequence). This CDR3 region has 17 residues. After removal of 5 bases from V and 7 bases from J, the junction contained 18 bases not matched to a gene.

This clonotype was counted many times. This CDR3 reads CSALRVGLGNTIYF. The DNA for the CDR3 is TGCAGTGCTCTTAGGGTGGGTCTCGGAAACACCATATATTTT. The V call is TRBV20-1, the J call TRBJ1-3, with no clear D. Germline lookup yields CDR1 DFQATT and CDR2 SNEGSKA (reference sequence). The CDR3 is 14 residues long. Deletions cut 5 bases from V and 4 bases from J, with 15 bases between.

This clonotype was seen a handful of times. The chain links TRBV2 to TRBJ1-5; D gene uncertain. The germline V gene encodes CDR1 SNHLY and CDR2 FYNNEI. The CDR3 contains 13 residues. Trimming took off 6 bases at V and 2 bases at J, with 8 bases between the two ends. The CDR3 sequence is CASRTTGNQPQHF. CDR3 DNA: TGTGCCAGCAGGACTACTGGCAATCAGCCCCAGCATTTT.

This sequence joins TRBV20-1 and TRBJ2-7; 7 nucleotides match TRBD1. Germline V CDR1 and CDR2: DFQATT, SNEGSKA (reference sequence). V dropped 5 bases and J dropped 1; count of bases not matched to a gene: 5. There are 13 residues in the CDR3. The CDR3: CSALDRASYEQYF. The CDR3 DNA sequence: TGCAGTGCTCTCGACAGGGCTTCCTACGAGCAGTACTTC.

The chain has TRBV29-1 and TRBJ1-4; D gene uncertain. V shed 4 bases and J shed 7 bases, with 13 bases lying between them. CDR1 and CDR2 from the germline V gene are SQVTM and ANQGSEA. The CDR3 loop spans 13 amino acids. CDR3 in DNA: TGCAGCGTTGTAGGGCCCTCGGGTGAAAAACTGTTTTTT. This translates into CSVVGPSGEKLFF.

This rearrangement joins TRBV7-9 to TRBJ1-1; 8 bases match TRBD1. The germline gives CDR1 SEHNR, CDR2 FQNEAQ (reference sequence). Trimming took 6 bases from V and 6 from J; bases not matched to a gene: 9. CDR3 length equals 14 residues. The CDR3: CASSYIAGGSEAFF. The CDR3 DNA is TGTGCCAGCAGTTACATAGCAGGGGGCTCTGAAGCTTTCTTT.

With regard to this clonotype: A single base separates this from a much larger clone, so it may be a read error. The chain carries TRBV11-2 and TRBJ1-3; D is ambiguous. The CDR3 runs 15 residues. Germline-derived CDR1 and CDR2 are SGHAT and FQNNGV. V was cut by 1 base and J by 0 bases, with 7 bases left in between. The CDR3 sequence is CASSLGGYSGNTIYF. Here the CDR3 DNA reads TGTGCCAGCAGCTTAGGAGGGTACTCTGGAAACACCATATATTTT.

At least ten counts were recorded for this clonotype. Here the CDR3 reads CASSVGTTYTGELFF. CDR3 nucleotides: TGCGCCAGCAGCGTCGGGACTACTTACACCGGGGAGCTGTTTTTT. The chain recombines TRBV5-1 with TRBJ2-2, with TRBD2 matching 7 bases. The CDR3 consists of 15 residues. The V and J ends lost 4 bases and 3 bases, in that order; junction bases with no gene match: 6. Per the germline V gene, CDR1 is SGHRS and CDR2 is YFSETQ.

The V call is TRBV7-3, the J call TRBJ1-4; D might be TRBD1 (5 bases). Germline lookup yields CDR1 SGHTA and CDR2 FQGTGA. The CDR3 extends over 14 amino acids. V lost 4 bases to trimming and J lost 8 bases, with 14 bases between them. The DNA for the CDR3 is TGTGCCAGCAGCTCACTCCGGGGGAAAGAAAAACTGTTTTTT. This codes for CASSSLRGKEKLFF.

The genes are TRBV5-1 and TRBJ1-3; D is possibly TRBD1 (6 bases). Germline CDR1 is SGHRS and CDR2 is YFSETQ. Trimming pared 0 bases from V and 4 bases from J, leaving 14 bases between. The CDR3 runs 16 residues. In DNA, the CDR3 is TGCGCCAGCAGCTTGGATGGGGGGCGGAAAGGAAACACCATATATTTT. Encoded protein: CASSLDGGRKGNTIYF.

This clonotype turned up a few times. The J gene is TRBJ1-4, the V gene TRBV25-1, with a weak D call TRBD1 (5 bases). V was pared by 1 base and J by 5 bases, with 11 bases between. CDR1 and CDR2 from the germline V gene are MGHDK and SYGVNS. This CDR3 contains 15 residues. This CDR3 is CASSESGQRNEKLFF. The CDR3 nucleotides are TGTGCCAGCAGTGAATCGGGGCAGCGGAATGAAAAACTGTTTTTT.

The gene calls are TRBV7-2 and TRBJ2-2, with 11 positions matching TRBD2. CDR1 SGHTA and CDR2 FQGNSA come from the germline V gene. The CDR3 extends over 16 amino acids. After removal of 5 bases from V and 4 bases from J, the junction contained 6 bases not matched to a gene. The CDR3 DNA reads TGTGCCAGCAGCCGACAGGGACTAGCGGCCACCGGGGAGCTGTTTTTT. This translates into CASSRQGLAATGELFF. Full variable domain (missing parts from reference TRBV7-2 and TRBJ2-2): GAGVSQSPSNKVTEKGKDVELRCDPISGHTALYWYRQSLGQGLEFLIYFQGNSAPDKSGLPSDRFSAERTGGSVSTLTIQRTQQEDSAVYLCASSRQGLAATGELFFGEGSRLTVL.

The rearrangement links TRBV7-2 to TRBJ1-6; D possibly corresponds to TRBD1 (6 bases). Germline assignment: CDR1 SGHTA and CDR2 FQGNSA. V was clipped by 6 bases and J by 7 bases, with 16 bases between them. The CDR3 covers 15 residues. As DNA, the CDR3 is TGTGCCAGCAGTGGGGCGGGGGGCAGGAATTCACCCCTCCACTTT. Translated, it gives CASSGAGGRNSPLHF.

On this clonotype itself: The CDR3 ends on some other residue instead of the conserved phenylalanine or tryptophan, so this is likely a read error. The chain couples TRBV19 to TRBJ2-6; 7 nucleotides match TRBD1. CDR1 is LNHDA and CDR2 is SQIVND in the germline V gene (reference sequence). This CDR3 contains 16 residues. V gave up 6 bases and J gave up 2 bases; unmatched junction bases: 7. DNA for the CDR3: TGTGCCAGTAGCCGACAGGGAGTCACTGGGGCCAACGTCCTGACTCCA. Its translation is CASSRQGVTGANVLTP.

This clonotype was seen only a few times. A much larger clone lies one base from this, so it may be a read error. J is TRBJ1-4 and V is TRBV5-1; D unresolved. CDR1 and CDR2 from the germline V gene are SGHRS and YFSETQ. This CDR3 comprises 13 residues. CDR3 coding DNA: TGCGCCAGCAGCTTGGGGACGTCTGAAAAACTGCTTTTT. Protein sequence: CASSLGTSEKLLF.

The CDR3, as DNA: TGTGCCAGTAAAGGGGCTAGGACTACCAATCAGCCCCAGCATTTT. This encodes CASKGARTTNQPQHF. The rearrangement joins TRBV19 to TRBJ1-5, with D possibly TRBD1 on 5 matching bases. CDR3 length: 15 residues. V was pared by 7 bases and J by 3 bases, with 16 bases between. Germline CDR1 reads LNHDA; CDR2 reads SQIVND (reference sequence).

This clonotype has a handful of counts. V gene TRBV10-3 combines with J gene TRBJ1-2, with D unresolved. Germline CDR1 ENHRY, CDR2 SYGVKD. CDR3 length: 12 amino acids. V dropped 3 bases and J dropped 12 bases, with 14 bases sitting between them. Here the CDR3 reads CAISDGSRGNTF. The CDR3 region has the DNA TGTGCCATCAGTGACGGGTCTCGTGGAAACACCTTC.

This clonotype was observed many times. This chain connects TRBV20-1 to TRBJ2-5, with D tentatively TRBD2 (6 bases). In germline, CDR1 is DFQATT, CDR2 SNEGSKA (reference sequence). The CDR3 length is 15 residues. V shed 5 bases and J shed 1 base, with 17 bases lying between them. The CDR3 is CSAGGLGYLQETQYF. The CDR3 DNA follows: TGCAGTGCTGGGGGGTTAGGGTATCTCCAAGAGACCCAGTACTTC.

The genes are TRBV2 and TRBJ1-6; the D gene is possibly TRBD1 (6 bases). V was shortened by 6 bases and J by 10 bases, with 16 bases between the two germline ends. The CDR3 extends over 14 amino acids. Germline loops: CDR1 SNHLY, CDR2 FYNNEI. This CDR3 is CASRPTGIGSPLHF. The CDR3 nucleotides are TGTGCCAGCAGACCAACAGGGATTGGGTCACCCCTCCACTTT.

Notes on this clonotype: Since no conserved phenylalanine or tryptophan closes the CDR3, a read error is the likely cause. The CDR3 sequence is CASARDSNPNGYTC. In DNA, the CDR3 is TGTGCTAGTGCCCGGGACAGCAATCCAAATGGCTACACCTGC. The rearrangement uses TRBV12-5 and TRBJ1-2; 7 nucleotides agree with TRBD1. The CDR3 contains 14 residues. Germline V gene lookup returns CDR1 LGHNT and CDR2 FRNRAP. The trim removed 7 bases at V and 6 bases at J, leaving 11 bases unmatched.

In this sample, this clonotype turned up many times. The CDR3 here is CASSLDSRETQYF. In nucleotides, the CDR3 is TGTGCCAGCAGTTTAGACTCGAGGGAGACCCAGTACTTC. J is TRBJ2-5 and V is TRBV28; D call uncertain. Germline loops: CDR1 MDHEN, CDR2 SYDVKM. The CDR3 spans 13 residues. Trimming stripped 2 bases from V and 5 bases from J, with 9 bases between.

The chain combines TRBV29-1 with TRBJ2-6; 7 nucleotides line up with TRBD1. The V and J ends lost 8 bases and 0 bases, in that order; junction bases with no gene match: 4. This CDR3 comprises 14 residues. Germline V CDR1 and CDR2: SQVTM, ANQGSEA. CDR3 nucleotide sequence: TGCAGCACTAGACAGGGCTCTGGGGCCAACGTCCTGACTTTC. Translated: CSTRQGSGANVLTF.

This clonotype appeared a few times. The V gene is TRBV25-1, the J gene TRBJ1-2; D is unclear. In germline, CDR1 is MGHDK, CDR2 SYGVNS. With 3 bases removed from V and 7 bases from J, the gap between germline ends came to 6 bases. CDR3 length: 11 residues. This CDR3 is CASSDVFGYTF. The CDR3 DNA reads as TGTGCCAGCAGTGACGTGTTTGGCTACACCTTC.

CDR3 in DNA: TGTGCCAGCAGCATGGGACTAGCGGGACCCTACGAGCAGTACTTC. This gives the protein CASSMGLAGPYEQYF. The gene calls are TRBV7-9 and TRBJ2-7; 13 bases match TRBD2. The CDR3 loop spans 15 amino acids. Germline CDR1 SEHNR, CDR2 FQNEAQ (reference sequence). Trimming took 5 bases from V and 2 from J; bases not matched to a gene: 3.

The chain carries TRBV10-3 and TRBJ2-7; 11 nucleotides line up with TRBD2. This CDR3 comprises 16 residues. Unmatched junction bases numbered 10, after V lost 4 bases and J lost 5 bases. CDR1 and CDR2 from the germline V gene are ENHRY and SYGVKD. CDR3 nucleotide sequence: TGTGCCATCAGTGGGGGGGGAACTAGCGGGAGCGACGAGCAGTACTTC. Translated: CAISGGGTSGSDEQYF.

This clonotype was seen at least ten times. The chain joins TRBV29-1 to TRBJ2-5; D possibly corresponds to TRBD2 (5 bases). With 5 bases removed from V and 6 bases from J, the gap between germline ends came to 13 bases. The CDR3 spans 12 residues. Germline V gene data show CDR1 as SQVTM and CDR2 as ANQGSEA. The CDR3 nucleotides are TGCAGCGTTTGGGGAGAGGGCAAGACCCAGTACTTC. It is translated as CSVWGEGKTQYF.

The chain uses TRBV29-1 and TRBJ1-2; no clear D gene. CDR1 is SQVTM and CDR2 is ANQGSEA in the germline V gene. This CDR3 region has 13 residues. Trimming removed 0 bases from V and 8 bases from J, with 13 bases in between. The CDR3 region has the DNA TGCAGCGTTGAAGACGGCGCAGGCCTAGGCTACACCTTC. Translation gives CSVEDGAGLGYTF.